This TCR beta chain emerged from a study of early T cells in non-severe SARS-CoV-2 infection. The overall study: Unsorted whole blood bulk RNA was sequenced, with unpaired chains.

Germline values: CDR1 SGHTA, CDR2 FQGNSA. CDR3 length: 14 residues. V lost 3 bases and J 8 bases, leaving 13 bases between the germline ends. The study's findings and limits: Missing private and CD4 specificities, VDJdb matching favored anti-spike CD8 responses.

This clonotype was detected a few times. What it binds is not known. Researchers tagged individual cDNA molecules with unique molecular identifiers. Via MiXCR, TCRdb re-called the 5' RACE reads, giving one row per CDR3 protein. The table lists over 85,000 distinct CDR3 sequences, roughly 12% of them singletons. This receptor was obtained from an adult who was a healthcare worker with PCR-confirmed SARS-CoV-2 infection or an uninfected control (not recorded which). The sample in question was whole blood, obtained at baseline. J is TRBJ1-4 and V is TRBV7-2; possible D gene TRBD1, 5 bases. The DNA for the CDR3 is TGTGCCAGCAGCTTGGGCCGGGGACGGGAAAAACTGTTTTTT. Protein product: CASSLGRGREKLFF.